This paragraph reports one TCR beta chain. The CDR3 sequence is 15 residues long. V lost 6 bases, J lost 0 bases, and 8 bases stayed unmatched. In germline, CDR1 is SGHRS, CDR2 YFSETQ. Some clones are missing from TCRdb's copy, which holds only in-frame ones; the method was immunoSEQ multiplex PCR. The sample carries roughly 100,000 clones, about 87% recorded once. This entry is derived from a study of blood T cell repertoires in COVID-19. The source material was peripheral blood. V usage is TRBV5-1 and J usage is TRBJ1-2; 7 bases are a match to TRBD1. The TCR originated in a man of 80 years or more with acute or convalescent COVID-19. CDR3 sequence (DNA): TGCGCCAGCATCCGAGACAGGGAGTCTAACTATGGCTACACCTTC. This codes for CASIRDRESNYGYTF.